The sequence of this T cell receptor (beta chain) was determined in a study of blood T cell repertoires in COVID-19 (TCRdb year 2020). Regarding the research as a whole: The collaborator samples originated in the United States, Italy and Spain and spanned the acute and convalescent phases of COVID-19. The material from the prospective study consisted of cDNA or gDNA derived from T cells, B-cell-depleted T cells, or PBMCs. The dataset comprised deeply sampled blood TCRbeta repertoires from subjects exposed to, actively infected with, or recovered from COVID-19. The repertoires were made available in a free public database intended to serve as a resource for research on the immune response to SARS-CoV-2. The samples were drawn from the first 160 participants of the ongoing ImmuneRACE study and from under 1,500 subjects provided by 6 global collaborators. Sample metadata almost always included a de-identified subject ID, COVID-19 status, age in years and sex. HLA class I and class II types, where available, came from metadata supplied by the sample provider rather than from assay-based typing.

Whole blood was collected in K2EDTA tubes by collaborating institutions according to the institutions' own protocols. For TCRbeta analysis, collaborator samples were shipped as frozen whole blood, as isolated PBMCs, or as DNA extracted from either sample type. V and J are truncated by 8 bases and 8 bases respectively, leaving an intervening sequence of 18 bases. CDR1 MNHEY and CDR2 SMNVEV were looked up in the germline V gene (reference sequence). Counted from cysteine to phenylalanine, this CDR3 has 13 amino acids. The only DNA kept is the CDR3, 39 bases in frame from the first base. As concerns this clone: Its antigen remains undetermined. Per-base qualities were not stored, and no clone one base away is much larger.

The immunoSEQ Assay, a bias-controlled multiplex PCR, was used to amplify TCRbeta CDR3 regions from genomic DNA. Turning to the authors' computational methods: Nucleated cell counts per sample were estimated from amplification of reference gene primers within the assay. To quantify the absolute abundance of each unique TCRbeta CDR3 rearrangement, sequence reads were collapsed and filtered. For each sample, productive Simpson clonality was calculated by taking the square root of Simpson's diversity index across productive rearrangements. TCRdb took this table from immuneACCESS and kept in-frame rearrangements with V and J called. Such tables lack part of the clones; where checked against another copy, unresolved V genes explain under half of the gap, and the rest is unexplained. The V and J calls and the clone size are those of that table, but D and trimming were determined from the DNA. For this sample there are about 100,000 clones; around 88% appear just once. The ten largest account for about 6.8% of the sample.

Study-wide conclusions, independent of this receptor: The quantity of clinical and demographic metadata differed by source and by participant and was supplied without curation.

Here the chain combines TRBV27 and TRBJ1-2, with a tentative D gene TRBD1 over 6 matching bases. Sample: peripheral blood. The source is a man aged 50 to 59 with active or convalescent COVID-19. The CDR3 corresponds to CASARQDLGGYTF. In nucleotide form, the sequence is TGTGCCAGCGCCCGACAGGATTTAGGAGGCTACACCTTC.